What follows describes a single TCR beta chain. Its antigen is not yet known. Base quality data are lacking; no much larger clone is found one base away. The immunoSEQ assay at survey resolution was used to sequence TCRbeta rearrangements from genomic DNA. The authors' pipeline ran thus. In the TCR sequencing data, the smallest productive clonotype frequency that could be detected was 2.59 x 10-5. Only productive TCRbeta rearrangements, defined as complete and in-frame sequences, were included in the analyses. Clonality for each sample was calculated as Simpson clonality in the immunoSEQ Analyzer version 3.0. Clones were binned by frequency as very rare, small, medium, large (1-20%) or hyperexpanded (>20%). Generation probabilities were estimated with OLGA 1.2.3, V-gene circos plots were made with VDJtools, specificities were searched in VDJdb, and CDR3 motifs were identified with GLIPH. TCRdb provides this immuneACCESS table in a form limited to in-frame rearrangements. Some clones are lacking; in checked studies, under half of them reflect an unresolved V gene, and why the rest are absent is not known. From that table come the V and J calls and clone size; the DNA was used to work out D and trimming. The sample has around 33,000 clones on record, 76% of them singletons. Roughly 1.9% of the sample rests with the top ten.

These data originate in a study of STAT5B mutations in CD4+ large granular lymphocyte leukemia (dated by TCRdb to between 2021 and 2023). Concerning the study at large: Among the healthy controls, the CDR3 'QG' motif was associated with a particular HLA allele. TCRbeta repertoires of CD4+ T-cell large granular lymphocyte leukemia patients were compared with those of healthy blood donors. Flow cytometry on FACSCanto II or FACSVerse confirmed that purified fractions exceeded 95% purity among lymphocytes.

The healthy control group was made up of around 37 blood donors, and the Finnish Red Cross blood service supplied their buffy coats. All TCR-sequenced material derived from peripheral blood: patient blood samples and healthy donor buffy coats. Peripheral blood mononuclear cells were isolated by Ficoll-Hypaque gradient centrifugation. CD4+ cells were purified magnetically from the buffy coats of healthy controls. Genomic DNA was extracted using the Gentra Puregene Cell and Tissue kit, and a Qubit 2.0 fluorometer was used to quantify it. The paper's findings and limits, for the study overall: Main leukemic clonotypes were private to each patient, although roughly 24% of the main leukemic clonotypes were found at low frequency in the non-leukemic repertoires of other patients. TRBV06-family usage was enriched among the top patient clones (8/27) compared with healthy controls (2/35). Greater clonality appeared to be present in CD4-sorted patient repertoires than in healthy CD4+ repertoires, and the difference was retained after the putative leukemic clones were removed. Data were not HLA-matched; higher clonality in CD4+ versus CD8+ T-LGLL could reflect the relatively small sample size.

After removal of 2 bases from V and 6 bases from J, the junction retains 8 bases not matched to a gene. The germline V gene provides CDR1 ENHRY and CDR2 SYGVKD. Including the terminal cysteine and phenylalanine, the CDR3 comprises 15 residues. Only CDR3 DNA remains: 45 bases, in frame from the first base. The V gene is TRBV10-3 and the J gene is TRBJ2-7; TRBD2 lines up with 9 middle nucleotides. The TCR sequence derives from a human donor in good health. Specimen: CD4+ T cells from blood buffy coats. The encoded CDR3 is CAISEGGRASLEQYF. In nucleotides, the sequence is TGTGCCATCAGTGAGGGCGGGAGGGCCTCGCTCGAGCAGTACTTC.